Shown below are 16 T cell receptor beta chains from a single sample sequenced in a study of a mutant IDH1 vaccine in newly diagnosed glioma. Profiled with immunoSEQ multiplex PCR; TCRdb holds only in-frame clones, not every one. The repertoire has under 150,000 clones, roughly 90% of them found once; the top ten carry roughly 0.65%. This sample's time point: week 11, during vaccination. Doses consisted of 300 ug of mutant IDH1 20-mer peptide each, paired with topical imiquimod. No antigen is known for these receptors. The specimen was PBMCs, collected from a glioma patient whose treatment included an IDH1 peptide vaccine. These receptors were taken from a woman between 50 and 59 years old with glioma.

This clone has only one observation. The V call is TRBV28, the J call TRBJ1-2; weak D call: TRBD1 (5 bases). Trimming pared 4 bases from V and 5 bases from J, leaving 14 bases between. Germline-derived CDR1 and CDR2 are MDHEN and SYDVKM. CDR3 length equals 14 residues. CDR3 DNA: TGTGCCAGCAGTTCCTCGGGCAGGGCTTATGGCTACACCTTC. Residues: CASSSSGRAYGYTF.

The rearrangement links TRBV28 to TRBJ2-7, with D possibly being TRBD1 or TRBD2 (5 bases each). V lost 3 bases and J lost 0, with 15 bases in between. This CDR3 has 16 residues. Germline assignment: CDR1 MDHEN and CDR2 SYDVKM. The CDR3 loop is CASSFGRGPSSYEQYF. CDR3 sequence (DNA): TGTGCCAGCAGTTTTGGCCGGGGCCCCAGCTCCTACGAGCAGTACTTC.

About this clone itself: Other nucleotide sequences from this sample produce the same CDR3. This chain uses TRBV2 with TRBJ1-1; D is unresolved. The germline gives CDR1 SNHLY, CDR2 FYNNEI. Trimming removed 3 bases at V and 5 bases at J, with 10 bases between. The CDR3 has 13 residues. CDR3 sequence reads: CASSETGVTEAFF. For the CDR3, the DNA is TGTGCCAGCAGTGAGACCGGGGTGACTGAAGCTTTCTTT.

The rearrangement uses TRBV27 and TRBJ1-2; unclear D gene. This CDR3 is built from 13 residues. The germline CDR1 and CDR2 sequences are MNHEY and SMNVEV (reference sequence). Trimming took off 3 bases at V and 6 bases at J, with 11 bases between the two ends. CDR3 protein: CASSFLVGNGYTF. DNA of the CDR3: TGTGCCAGCAGTTTCCTCGTCGGGAATGGCTACACCTTC.

The V and J genes are TRBV5-1 and TRBJ2-2, with D possibly called TRBD1 or TRBD2 (5 bases each). CDR3 length: 17 amino acids. Germline V gives CDR1 SGHRS, CDR2 YFSETQ. V lost 1 base and J 1 base, leaving 14 bases between the germline ends. CDR3 in amino acids: CASSLLALGVNTGELFF. The CDR3 nucleotides are TGCGCCAGCAGCTTGCTGGCCTTGGGGGTGAACACCGGGGAGCTGTTTTTT.

The rearrangement uses TRBV18 and TRBJ1-5; D is perhaps TRBD1 (6 bases). The V end lost 5 bases, the J end lost 11 bases, and 22 bases lay between the germline ends. CDR1 is KGHSH, CDR2 LQKENI, per germline. The CDR3 has 15 amino acids. CDR3 coding DNA: TGTGCCAGCTCAGCTAGACAGGTCTCGGGGCCGGCCCAGCATTTT. It codes for CASSARQVSGPAQHF.

This chain links TRBV6-1 with TRBJ2-3; D is perhaps TRBD1 (5 bases). From germline, CDR1 is MNHNS and CDR2 SASEGT. This CDR3 is built from 15 residues. V gave up 3 bases and J gave up 1 base, with 11 bases separating them. The CDR3 loop reads CASSDWGFGTDTQYF. CDR3 nucleotides: TGTGCCAGCAGTGATTGGGGCTTTGGCACAGATACGCAGTATTTT.

The chain is built from TRBV7-6 and TRBJ2-1; tentatively, D is TRBD2 (6 bases). Trimming pared 2 bases from V and 0 bases from J, leaving 11 bases between. The CDR3 consists of 16 residues. Germline assignment: CDR1 SGHVS and CDR2 FNYEAQ. The CDR3 DNA follows: TGTGCCAGCAGCTTATTAGCGGAAAGCTCCTACAATGAGCAGTTCTTC. Residues: CASSLLAESSYNEQFF.

The sample holds a few counts of this clone. The chain carries TRBV28 and TRBJ1-5, with 9 bases fitting TRBD1. This CDR3 is 14 amino acids long. Trimming removed 11 bases from V and 7 bases from J; junction bases left unmatched: 12. Germline CDR1 and CDR2: MDHEN and SYDVKM. The CDR3 loop reads CAGSPQGAGQPQHF. The CDR3, as DNA: TGTGCCGGAAGTCCACAGGGGGCGGGGCAGCCCCAGCATTTT.

The chain combines TRBV27 with TRBJ2-1; D unresolved. The V end was cut by 4 bases, the J end by 5 bases, with 12 bases between. CDR3 length: 14 residues. Germline V CDR1 and CDR2: MNHEY, SMNVEV (reference sequence). The DNA for the CDR3 is TGTGCCAGCAGTTGGGAACTTGCTCACAATGAGCAGTTCTTC. Translating gives CASSWELAHNEQFF.

This clone was recorded a few times. The chain combines TRBV30 with TRBJ1-2; tentatively, D is TRBD1 (5 bases). Germline values: CDR1 GTSNPN, CDR2 SVGIG (reference sequence). V shed 6 bases and J shed 2 bases, with 13 bases lying between them. This CDR3 is 13 amino acids long. CDR3 sequence (DNA): TGTGCCTGCATGACCAGGGTCAACTATGGCTACACCTTC. Its translation is CACMTRVNYGYTF.

The CDR3 here is CASSPTTNEQFF. CDR3 in DNA: TGTGCCAGCAGCCCCACTACTAATGAGCAGTTCTTC. The rearrangement uses TRBV11-2 and TRBJ2-1; D is unresolved. This CDR3 has 12 residues. V dropped 5 bases and J dropped 7 bases, with 9 bases sitting between them. Germline loops: CDR1 SGHAT, CDR2 FQNNGV.

The chain combines TRBV5-1 with TRBJ2-1; TRBD2 is a possible D gene (5 bases). V lost 0 bases and J lost 1, with 14 bases in between. Germline-derived CDR1 and CDR2 are SGHRS and YFSETQ. This CDR3 is 17 amino acids long. CDR3 protein: CASSLAEGLRSYNEQFF. CDR3 nucleotide sequence: TGCGCCAGCAGCTTGGCAGAGGGTTTGCGGTCCTACAATGAGCAGTTCTTC.

The chain carries TRBV11-2 and TRBJ1-6, with D hard to call. CDR3 length equals 11 residues. Between the trimmed V and J ends, which lost 5 bases and 7 bases, there was a span of 3 bases. Germline values: CDR1 SGHAT, CDR2 FQNNGV. The CDR3 DNA reads as TGTGCCAGCAGCCAAAATTCACCCCTCCACTTT. It encodes CASSQNSPLHF.

This chain connects TRBV18 to TRBJ1-1; unclear D gene. Trimming took 1 base from V and 3 from J, leaving 6 bases between them. The germline V gene encodes CDR1 KGHSH and CDR2 LQKENI. CDR3 size: 13 residues. The CDR3 DNA is TGTGCCAGCTCACCACAGAAGGACACTGAAGCTTTCTTT. This sequence encodes CASSPQKDTEAFF.

The V gene is TRBV20-1, the J gene TRBJ1-4; D is undetermined. CDR1 is DFQATT and CDR2 is SNEGSKA in the germline V gene (reference sequence). This CDR3 has 10 residues. The ends were cut back, 5 bases at V and 6 bases at J, with 4 bases in the middle. The CDR3 sequence is CSAFHEKLFF. The CDR3 DNA reads TGCAGTGCTTTCCATGAAAAACTGTTTTTT.